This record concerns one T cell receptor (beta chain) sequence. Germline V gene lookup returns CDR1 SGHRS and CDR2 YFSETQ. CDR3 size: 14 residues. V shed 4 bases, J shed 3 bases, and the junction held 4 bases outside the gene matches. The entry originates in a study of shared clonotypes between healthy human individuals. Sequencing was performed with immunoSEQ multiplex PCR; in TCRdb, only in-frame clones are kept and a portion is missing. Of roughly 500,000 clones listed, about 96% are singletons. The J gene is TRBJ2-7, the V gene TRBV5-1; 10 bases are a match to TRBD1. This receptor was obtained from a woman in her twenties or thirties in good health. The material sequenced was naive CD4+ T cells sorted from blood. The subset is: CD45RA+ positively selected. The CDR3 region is CASSEGQGYYEQYF. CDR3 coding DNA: TGCGCCAGCAGCGAGGGACAGGGGTACTACGAGCAGTACTTC.